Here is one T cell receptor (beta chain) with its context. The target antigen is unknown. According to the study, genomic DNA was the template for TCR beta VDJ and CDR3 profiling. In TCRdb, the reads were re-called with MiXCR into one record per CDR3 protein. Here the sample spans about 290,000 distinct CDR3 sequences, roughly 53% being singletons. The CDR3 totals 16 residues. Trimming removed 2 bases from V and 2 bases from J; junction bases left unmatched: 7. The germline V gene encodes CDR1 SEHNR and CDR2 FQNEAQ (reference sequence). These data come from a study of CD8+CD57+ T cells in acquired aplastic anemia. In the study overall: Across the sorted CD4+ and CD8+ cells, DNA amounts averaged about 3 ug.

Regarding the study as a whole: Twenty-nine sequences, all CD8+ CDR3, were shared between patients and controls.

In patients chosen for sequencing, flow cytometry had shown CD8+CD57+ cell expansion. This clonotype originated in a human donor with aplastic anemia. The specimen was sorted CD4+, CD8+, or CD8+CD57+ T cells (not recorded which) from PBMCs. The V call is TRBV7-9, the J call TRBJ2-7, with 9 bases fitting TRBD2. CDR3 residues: CASSLSLGLAAYEQYF. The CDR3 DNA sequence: TGTGCCAGCAGCTTATCCCTGGGACTAGCCGCCTACGAGCAGTACTTC.